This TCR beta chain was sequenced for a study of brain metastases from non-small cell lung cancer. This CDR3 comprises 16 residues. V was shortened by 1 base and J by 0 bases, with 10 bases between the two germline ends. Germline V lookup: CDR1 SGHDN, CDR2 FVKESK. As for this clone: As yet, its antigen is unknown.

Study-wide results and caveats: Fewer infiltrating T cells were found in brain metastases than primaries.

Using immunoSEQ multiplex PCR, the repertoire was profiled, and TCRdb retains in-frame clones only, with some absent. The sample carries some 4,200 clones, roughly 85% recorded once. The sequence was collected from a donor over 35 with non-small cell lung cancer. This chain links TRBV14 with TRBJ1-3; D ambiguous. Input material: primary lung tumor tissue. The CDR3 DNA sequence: TGTGCCAGCAGCCAAGCCCGGACGTCCTCTGGAAACACCATATATTTT. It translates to CASSQARTSSGNTIYF.